Listed below are T cell receptor beta chains from one sample, sequenced in a study of cytomegalovirus exposure and HLA in healthy donors. Some clones are missing from TCRdb's copy, which holds only in-frame ones; the method was immunoSEQ multiplex PCR. The sample has about 140,000 clones, 75% to 90% seen once. Sequenced: PBMCs. These receptor sequences come from a man aged 40-50 years in good health and CMV-seronegative. The CDR3 runs from the conserved cysteine through the conserved F or W. A D gene is named only where the DNA matches it firmly.

j_call	v_call	d_call	cdr3_length	cdr3_aa
.	TRBV7-8	TRBD2	15	CASSITSGLNYEQYF
TRBJ1-2	TRBV2	.	15	CASSVTLAGSYGYTF
TRBJ2-3	TRBV5-6	.	10	CASSFGTQYF
TRBJ2-7	TRBV27	.	14	CASSSLALRDEQYF
TRBJ1-4	TRBV7-9	TRBD1	14	CASSPNRGNEKLFF
TRBJ1-1	TRBV7-8	TRBD1	16	CASSPVPGQRNTEAFF
TRBJ1-6	TRBV5-1	.	16	CASSLGDQVYNSPLHF
TRBJ2-7	TRBV5-4	TRBD2	14	CASSTGTSLIEQYF
TRBJ2-1	TRBV6-5	.	13	CASMGSSYNEQFF
TRBJ1-5	TRBV19	.	15	CASSIGGVGDQPQHF
TRBJ1-2	TRBV9	.	14	CASSPFGEVYGYTF
TRBJ1-1	TRBV6-6	TRBD1	14	CASSSRDRNTEAFF
TRBJ1-1	TRBV6-5	.	14	CASSARHVPIEAFF
TRBJ1-1	TRBV18	.	16	CASSPPGIAANTEAFF
TRBJ2-4	TRBV10-1	TRBD1	14	CANRNPDRKNIQYF
TRBJ2-7	TRBV7-8	TRBD1	14	CASSLSGGRYEQYF
TRBJ2-1	TRBV5-1	.	17	CASSLDGEGYSYNEQFF
TRBJ2-3	TRBV9	TRBD2	16	CASSGSGGDSTDTQYF
TRBJ1-3	TRBV27	.	16	CASSEDSFSTGNTIYF
TRBJ2-1	TRBV4-3	TRBD1	15	CASSQTGQGADEQFF
TRBJ1-6	TRBV19	TRBD1	15	CASSMGQGTNSPLHF
TRBJ2-1	TRBV5-1	.	12	CASSLLDSEQFF
TRBJ2-7	TRBV6-1	TRBD1	15	CASSEIGQGAYEQYF
TRBJ1-5	TRBV19	.	16	CASSIEAGAPNQPQHF
TRBJ1-1	TRBV27	TRBD1	14	CASSSTGVRTEAFF
TRBJ1-1	TRBV5-1	TRBD1	17	CASSLRTDRGGGTEAFF
TRBJ1-6	TRBV18	.	15	CASSPGSSYNSPLHF
TRBJ2-7	TRBV6-5	.	11	CASSSLYEQYF
TRBJ2-1	TRBV4-1	TRBD2	19	CASSQDGLVAGGPGNEQFF
TRBJ1-3	TRBV25-1	.	16	CASSVGGVDSGNTIYF
TRBJ1-4	TRBV7-2	TRBD1	15	CASSLYDRGREKLFF
TRBJ1-6	TRBV4-1	.	14	CASSPVSYNSPLHF
TRBJ1-3	TRBV6-6	.	13	CASSPGIGNTIYF
TRBJ2-5	TRBV6-1	TRBD1	16	CASSEGDRAYQETQYF
TRBJ2-3	TRBV6-5	.	15	CASSRGGSFTDTQYF
TRBJ1-1	TRBV18	.	14	CASSPQGFNTEAFF
TRBJ1-6	TRBV5-5	TRBD1	16	CASSLTDRGANSPLHF
TRBJ2-3	TRBV19	.	14	CASRSGVSTDTQYF
TRBJ2-3	TRBV6-5	TRBD2	15	CASSLLGGAGDTQYF
TRBJ2-7	TRBV7-9	.	15	CASSFMTGVSYEQYF
TRBJ1-1	TRBV23-1	TRBD1	15	CASKNETGANTEAFF
TRBJ2-3	TRBV5-1	TRBD2	13	CASSPGGTDTQYF
TRBJ1-5	TRBV28	.	14	CASSSQLSNQPQHF
TRBJ1-3	TRBV25-1	TRBD1	15	CASSIQGNAGNTIYF
TRBJ2-7	TRBV12-5	TRBD1	14	CASGLGTGGYEQYF
.	TRBV4-3	TRBD1	15	CASSQHRQGTYEQYF
TRBJ2-3	TRBV27	.	15	CASTLSSQGGDTQYF
TRBJ1-1	TRBV15	.	13	CATSRESGKAAFF
TRBJ2-2	TRBV19	TRBD1	15	CASRPGQGSTGELFF
TRBJ2-2	TRBV5-6	.	17	CASSPRGTGWVTGELFF
TRBJ2-7	TRBV7-6	TRBD2	15	CASSRTGTSGYEQYF
TRBJ1-2	TRBV19	TRBD1	15	CASSIGRQGAWGYTF
TRBJ1-2	TRBV5-1	TRBD1	15	CASSLAAGTGPGYTF
TRBJ1-2	TRBV9	TRBD1	13	CASSVPGTVGYTF
TRBJ1-4	TRBV7-9	TRBD1	15	CASSFRDRGPEKLFF
TRBJ1-1	TRBV29-1	.	15	CSVGGGRGANTEAFF
TRBJ2-3	TRBV6-4	TRBD2	15	CASSDSRGGRDTQYF
TRBJ2-7	TRBV19	TRBD1	16	CASSMSGQGISYEQYF